The clone carrying this T cell receptor (beta chain) came up once. The sample originates from a study of blood T cell repertoires in COVID-19. Using immunoSEQ multiplex PCR, the repertoire was profiled, and TCRdb retains in-frame clones only, with some absent. The data contain around 240,000 clones, approximately 80% of them singletons. Germline values: CDR1 LGHNA, CDR2 YSLEER. Trimming removed 0 bases at V and 4 bases at J, with 16 bases between. This CDR3 spans 16 amino acids. The rearrangement uses TRBV4-3 and TRBJ2-7; a weak D match, TRBD1 (6 bases). The TCR was taken from a woman between 40 and 50 years old who had recovered from COVID-19. Sequenced input: peripheral blood. The DNA of the CDR3 is TGCGCCAGCAGCCAAGATGTGTCAGGGGCATGGTACGAGCAGTACTTC. It codes for CASSQDVSGAWYEQYF.